These 5 T cell receptor beta chains were all obtained from the same sample, sequenced in a study of cytomegalovirus exposure and HLA in healthy donors. PCR was performed using 60 Vbeta and 13 Jbeta primers. Sequenced by immunoSEQ multiplex PCR; TCRdb stores in-frame clones only, minus some. The repertoire holds fewer than 200,000 clones, with about 80% as singletons. Sequenced: PBMCs. The origin of the receptors is a man younger than 40 in good health and CMV-seronegative.

The V call is TRBV11-2, the J call TRBJ1-1; TRBD1 aligns across 7 bases. The CDR3 covers 12 residues. Trimming took 5 bases from V and 11 from J; bases not matched to a gene: 8. Germline V gene data show CDR1 as SGHAT and CDR2 as FQNNGV. The CDR3 reads CASSPRTGLAFF. The CDR3 DNA follows: TGTGCCAGCAGCCCGCGGACAGGATTGGCTTTCTTT.

V usage is TRBV27 and J usage is TRBJ2-7, with 9 positions matching TRBD1. The length of the CDR3 is 15 residues. CDR1 and CDR2 (germline): MNHEY, SMNVEV (reference sequence). J lost 2 bases, V lost 6 bases, and 8 bases had no gene match. CDR3 region: CASSFTGTGTYEQYF. Here the CDR3 DNA reads TGTGCCAGCAGCTTTACCGGGACAGGGACCTACGAGCAGTACTTC.

This clone appeared a few times. V is TRBV5-6 and J is TRBJ2-7, with a tentative D call TRBD1 (6 bases). This CDR3 has 13 residues. Trimming cost V 6 bases and J 2 bases, with 12 bases left between them. Germline V gene sequence: CDR1 SGHDT, CDR2 YYEEEE. This CDR3 reads CASKGELAYEQYF. As DNA, the CDR3 is TGTGCCAGCAAGGGGGAGTTGGCCTACGAGCAGTACTTC.

The gene calls are TRBV28 and TRBJ2-7; D perhaps matches TRBD1 (5 bases). The ends were cut back, 3 bases at V and 9 bases at J, with 18 bases in the middle. The CDR3 consists of 14 residues. Germline loops: CDR1 MDHEN, CDR2 SYDVKM. CDR3 sequence reads: CASSLPGPINPQYF. CDR3 nucleotides: TGTGCCAGCAGTTTGCCAGGGCCTATTAATCCGCAGTACTTC. The whole variable domain, remainder taken from reference TRBV28 and TRBJ2-7, is DVKVTQSSRYLVKRTGEKVFLECVQDMDHENMFWYRQDPGLGLRLIYFSYDVKMKEKGDIPEGYSVSREKKERFSLILESASTNQTSMYLCASSLPGPINPQYFGPGTRLTVT.

V usage is TRBV6-5 and J usage is TRBJ2-2; D is uncertain. There are 14 residues in the CDR3. V lost 9 bases and J lost 0, with 11 bases in between. CDR1 is MNHEY, CDR2 SVGAGI, per germline. DNA for the CDR3: TGTGCCAGTGCCCCGGGTGCGAACACCGGGGAGCTGTTTTTT. Protein sequence: CASAPGANTGELFF.